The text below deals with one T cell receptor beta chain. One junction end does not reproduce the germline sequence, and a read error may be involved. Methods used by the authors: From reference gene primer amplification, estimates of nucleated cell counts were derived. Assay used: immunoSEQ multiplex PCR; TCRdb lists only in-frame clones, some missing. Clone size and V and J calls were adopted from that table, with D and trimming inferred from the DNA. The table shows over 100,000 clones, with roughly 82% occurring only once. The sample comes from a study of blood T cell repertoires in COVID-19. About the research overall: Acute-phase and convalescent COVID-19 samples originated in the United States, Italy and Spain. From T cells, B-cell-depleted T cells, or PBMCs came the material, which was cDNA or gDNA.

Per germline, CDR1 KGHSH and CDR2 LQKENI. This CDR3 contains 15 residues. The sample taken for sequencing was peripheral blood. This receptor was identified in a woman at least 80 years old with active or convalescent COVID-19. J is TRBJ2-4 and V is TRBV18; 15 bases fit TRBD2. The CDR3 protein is CASSRGLAGGPKVLF. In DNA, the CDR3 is TGTGCCAGCTCACGAGGACTAGCGGGAGGGCCCAAGGTCCTCTTC.